The sequence of this TCR beta chain was determined in a study of T cell clones after liver transplantation (dated by TCRdb to the late 2010s). Looking at the study overall: The samples were obtained from ITN030ST, a randomized trial that attempted immunosuppression withdrawal within 2 years after liver transplantation. Donor-reactive T cell clones were identified by TCRbeta sequencing after a pre-transplant mixed lymphocyte reaction and then tracked in post-transplant blood. As an antigen-independent comparator for donor-reactive sequences, third party-reactive TCRbeta sequences were also identified from pre-transplant MLRs. Of the eight recipients, three were HCV-positive, while the remaining recipients had been transplanted for non-autoimmune, non-viral indications. Until randomization at 12-24 months post-transplant, subjects were given standard immunosuppression, with no induction therapy. Tolerance was defined as complete withdrawal of immunosuppression for at least one year without a rise in liver enzymes beyond twice the upper limit of normal. Blood samples were collected pre-transplant, pre-randomization before withdrawal, and post-randomization after either full withdrawal or failed withdrawal. The study cohort included 8 liver transplant recipients, of whom 3 were classified as tolerant and 5 as non-tolerant. Overall results and qualifications from the work: A significant post-transplant decrease in circulating donor-reactive CD4 TCRbeta sequences was observed in 5 of 8 subjects, irrespective of tolerance or HCV status. Since no allograft tissue specimens were available, donor-reactive T cells may have migrated into the graft instead of being deleted. In a couple of subjects, low numbers of available donor cells limited the measurable donor-reactive repertoire. When repertoire turnover was accounted for, significantly reduced detection of donor-reactive sequences was found in 7 of 8 subjects for CD4 and in 8 of 8 subjects for CD8. The conclusions were preliminary, being limited by small, heterogeneous patient numbers and by non-standardized post-transplant time points. The decline in donor-reactive sequences exceeded the decline in third party-reactive sequences, suggesting partial antigen-specific deletion that was unrelated to withdrawal success.

Remarks on this clone: Its antigen has not been determined. No per-base quality is available; no much larger clone lies one base away.

Thawed unstimulated PBMCs were stained for CD3, CD4 and CD8 and FACS-sorted into CD3+CD4+ and CD3+CD8+ populations. Each of the 8 studied subjects was randomized to immunosuppression withdrawal. The Qiagen DNeasy Blood and Tissue Kit was used to isolate genomic DNA. From its cysteine to its phenylalanine, the CDR3 spans 15 amino acids. Solely the CDR3 DNA is kept, with 45 bases framed from the first base. From a lookup of the germline V gene, CDR1 and CDR2 are SQVTM and ANQGSEA. V has 2 bases trimmed and J has 5 bases trimmed; junction bases matching no gene number 8. Using immunoSEQ, frozen genomic DNA was subjected to high-throughput TCRbeta CDR3 sequencing, a process that included PCR amplification, mapping, bias correction and internal controls. Turning to the authors' computational methods: Productive rearrangements were retained, and unique TCRbeta sequences were defined by the CDR3 nucleotide sequence together with the V and J gene. A sequence counted as donor-reactive only if the sequence showed at least 5-fold expansion in CFSE-low cells compared with unstimulated pre-transplant cells and had a frequency of at least 0.01%. Minimum frequency thresholds were set for each subject based on the unstimulated sample with the lowest template count, ensuring at least 90% detection power. Jensen-Shannon divergence between the top 1000 TCRbeta sequences post-transplant and pre-transplant was used to measure repertoire turnover. Changes in detection of donor-reactive sequences were tested with two-sided Fisher's exact tests. Entries here come from immuneACCESS through TCRdb and include only in-frame sequences with V and J called. Some clones fail to appear in such tables; in the studies checked, an unresolved V gene covers under half of the shortfall, and the cause of the remainder is unknown. V and J calls and clone size follow that table, whereas D and trimming were derived from the DNA. The sample table contains 15,000 to 20,000 clones; only one count was recorded for about 84% of them. The top ten hold about a third of the sample.

This receptor was taken from a human patient who received a liver transplant. The graft donor may be the source of some T cells after a transplant. The V and J segments used are TRBV29-1 and TRBJ2-2; 7 middle bases align to TRBD2. The specimen comprised CD8+ T cells from blood, sampled around 50 months after liver transplant. The nucleotides read TGCAGCGTTGAAAGTGTTGCGGGGGAGACCGGGGAGCTGTTTTTT. This yields the protein CSVESVAGETGELFF.